Below are 19 T cell receptor beta chains sequenced from a single sample in a study of T cells in Graves' hyperthyroidism and ophthalmopathy. What was amplified from RNA transcripts were TCR beta CDR3 regions. RT-PCR in the first round (using the HTBI primer set) targeted the TCR CDR3. TCRdb passed the multiplex PCR reads through MiXCR, listing each CDR3 protein once. The top ten hold over 6% of the sample, which has around 600,000 distinct CDR3 sequences, approximately 15% seen once. What was sequenced was blood. The receptors come from a woman aged 18-35 years with Graves' ophthalmopathy.

In the case of this clonotype: Just one base apart from a much larger clone, this may be a read error. The chain uses TRBV6-9 and TRBJ2-7; D uncertain. In germline, CDR1 is MNHGY, CDR2 SVAAGI. The CDR3 is made up of 11 amino acids. Trimming pared 4 bases from V and 6 bases from J, leaving 7 bases between. The chain's CDR3 is CASSFFGEQYF. The CDR3 DNA follows: TGTGCCAGCAGTTTTTTCGGCGAGCAGTACTTC.

This clonotype was observed at least ten times. The chain couples TRBV28 to TRBJ1-2; D gene uncertain. The CDR3 length is 14 residues. Germline V gives CDR1 MDHEN, CDR2 SYDVKM. Trimming pared 5 bases from V and 2 bases from J, leaving 12 bases between. The chain's CDR3 is CASSDLTANYGYTF. In DNA form, the CDR3 reads TGTGCCAGCAGTGACCTGACGGCGAACTATGGCTACACCTTC.

This clonotype was recorded a few times. The genes are TRBV9 and TRBJ2-7; D gene uncertain. The germline V gene has CDR1 SGDLS and CDR2 YYNGEE. This CDR3 has 14 amino acids. V lost 0 bases and J lost 0, with 7 bases in between. CDR3 sequence reads: CASSVDPGSYEQYF. DNA for the CDR3: TGTGCCAGCAGCGTAGATCCGGGCTCCTACGAGCAGTACTTC.

This clonotype was recorded many times. The chain is built from TRBV12-3 or TRBV12-4 and TRBJ2-3; D tentatively reads TRBD1 or TRBD2 (5 bases each). V was cut by 7 bases and J by 0 bases, with 11 bases left in between. This CDR3 region has 14 residues. In DNA form, the CDR3 reads TGTGCCAGCATTGGGGGATATAGCACAGATACGCAGTATTTT. Translating gives CASIGGYSTDTQYF.

This clonotype was observed a few times. This chain uses TRBV7-2 with TRBJ1-1; D gene uncertain. Trimming shortened V by 5 bases and J by 10 bases, and 20 bases separated the two germline ends. The CDR3 totals 14 residues. Germline CDR1 is SGHTA and CDR2 is FQGNSA. The CDR3 is CASSPLGPWVSAFF. The CDR3 DNA is TGTGCCAGCAGCCCTCTAGGACCTTGGGTTTCAGCTTTCTTT.

Comment on this clonotype: Since a much larger clone is just one base distant, this may be a read error. The chain is built from TRBV29-1 and TRBJ2-2; TRBD2 is a possible D gene (6 bases). The CDR3 contains 14 residues. Germline V lookup: CDR1 SQVTM, CDR2 ANQGSEA. The CDR3 here is CSVQGLLNTGVLFF. CDR3 bases: TGCAGCGTTCAGGGACTCCTGAACACCGGGGTGCTGTTTTTT.

Many counts were recorded for this clonotype. This chain connects TRBV20-1 to TRBJ2-1; 10 bases agree with TRBD2. This CDR3 region has 17 residues. V lost 1 base, J lost 0 bases, and 6 bases stayed unmatched. Looked up from germline, CDR1 is DFQATT and CDR2 is SNEGSKA (reference sequence). The CDR3 DNA is TGCAGTGCTAGAGCCCCTCCTAGCGGGAGCTCCTACAATGAGCAGTTCTTC. Protein: CSARAPPSGSSYNEQFF.

The sample holds a few counts of this clonotype. V is TRBV9 and J is TRBJ2-7, with TRBD1 matching 10 bases. Germline loops: CDR1 SGDLS, CDR2 YYNGEE. J gave up 5 bases and V 3 bases, and 5 bases lay outside the gene matches. The CDR3 spans 14 residues. CDR3 coding DNA: TGTGCCAGCAGCGAGCTGGACAGGGGGAACGAGCAGTACTTC. It specifies CASSELDRGNEQYF.

This clonotype was counted at least ten times. The chain uses TRBV12-3 or TRBV12-4 and TRBJ2-1; unclear D gene. Trimming shortened V by 3 bases and J by 4 bases, and 16 bases separated the two germline ends. CDR3 length: 16 amino acids. CDR3: CASSFYRPSDYNEQFF. For the CDR3, the DNA is TGTGCCAGCAGTTTTTATAGACCCAGCGATTACAATGAGCAGTTCTTC.

This clonotype was observed a handful of times. The CDR3: CASTWDRDQPQHF. CDR3 DNA sequence: TGTGCCAGCACCTGGGACAGGGACCAGCCCCAGCATTTT. The rearrangement links TRBV6-1 to TRBJ1-5; 9 nucleotides agree with TRBD1. V was pared by 7 bases and J by 7 bases, with 5 bases of the junction left unmatched. CDR1 is MNHNS, CDR2 SASEGT, per germline. CDR3 length: 13 amino acids.

This clonotype was seen at least ten times. V gene TRBV6-1 combines with J gene TRBJ1-2; tentatively, D is TRBD1 (5 bases). V was cut by 5 bases and J by 5 bases, with 12 bases left in between. The V gene's germline CDR1 is MNHNS and CDR2 SASEGT. The CDR3 has 13 amino acids. CDR3 DNA sequence: TGTGCCAGCAGTCCATCCCAGGGTTATGGCTACACCTTC. Protein product: CASSPSQGYGYTF.

This clonotype appeared many times. This chain links TRBV24-1 with TRBJ1-1; 7 bases line up with TRBD1. Germline values: CDR1 KGHDR, CDR2 SFDVKD. Unmatched junction bases numbered 1, after V lost 0 bases and J lost 4 bases. The CDR3 has 14 amino acids. CDR3 sequence reads: CATSDLNRGTEAFF. The CDR3 DNA is TGTGCCACCAGTGATTTGAACAGGGGCACTGAAGCTTTCTTT.

In this sample, this clonotype turned up many times. The rearrangement uses TRBV28 and TRBJ2-3, with D maybe TRBD2 (6 bases). Germline V gene lookup returns CDR1 MDHEN and CDR2 SYDVKM. Trimming shortened V by 10 bases and J by 1 base, and 18 bases separated the two germline ends. This CDR3 is built from 15 residues. CDR3 residues: CATYDGTYGTDTQYF. CDR3 bases: TGTGCCACCTATGACGGGACTTACGGCACAGATACGCAGTATTTT.

This clonotype was observed a few times. DNA of the CDR3: TGTGCCAGCAGTTACTCGTGGCCGGCTGGTGAGCAGTTCTTC. Protein sequence: CASSYSWPAGEQFF. The chain joins TRBV6-5 to TRBJ2-1; D not resolved. Between the trimmed V and J ends, which lost 0 bases and 9 bases, there was a span of 12 bases. Looked up from germline, CDR1 is MNHEY and CDR2 is SVGAGI. The CDR3 has 14 residues.

This clonotype was observed a handful of times. The genes are TRBV3-1 and TRBJ2-7, with 11 bases matching TRBD2. CDR3 length: 19 amino acids. The J segment lost 7 bases and the V segment lost 3 bases, leaving 20 bases of the junction unmatched. Germline V gene data show CDR1 as LGHDT and CDR2 as YNNKEL (reference sequence). Here the CDR3 DNA reads TGTGCCAGCAGCCAGCGGAACGGACTAGCGGGCGGCCGGTGGTGGGAGCAGTACTTC. Residues: CASSQRNGLAGGRWWEQYF.

The chain joins TRBV7-9 to TRBJ2-7, with 8 nucleotides matching TRBD2. V shed 4 bases and J 4 bases; nucleotides not matched to a gene: 3. The CDR3 is 13 amino acids. Germline loops: CDR1 SEHNR, CDR2 FQNEAQ (reference sequence). The CDR3 nucleotides read TGTGCCAGCAGCTCCGCTAGCGGGTACGAGCAGTACTTC. Protein sequence: CASSSASGYEQYF.

This clonotype was detected many times. V usage is TRBV28 and J usage is TRBJ2-7, with TRBD2 identical over 12 bases. Germline V gene sequence: CDR1 MDHEN, CDR2 SYDVKM. With 2 bases clipped from V and 8 bases from J, the junction kept 13 bases outside the gene matches. The CDR3 runs 17 residues. CDR3 in DNA: TGTGCCAGCAGTTTAGGGGCGGCCGGGACTAGCGGGCGGCAGCAGTACTTC. Translation: CASSLGAAGTSGRQQYF.

The chain links TRBV6-1 to TRBJ1-2; TRBD1 agrees at 8 bases. The CDR3 is 15 residues long. The V segment lost 5 bases and the J segment 6 bases; nucleotides outside the gene matches: 11. The germline gives CDR1 MNHNS, CDR2 SASEGT. The CDR3 sequence: CASSLFQGAEDGYTF. DNA of the CDR3: TGTGCCAGCAGTCTTTTTCAGGGGGCGGAAGATGGCTACACCTTC.

This clonotype was seen only a few times. The V call is TRBV19, the J call TRBJ1-1; no definite D call. Germline V gives CDR1 LNHDA, CDR2 SQIVND (reference sequence). V gave up 0 bases and J gave up 4 bases, with 24 bases separating them. The CDR3 loop spans 19 amino acids. The CDR3, as DNA: TGTGCCAGTAGTATAGACCCTACTCGCGACTGGAACTCTCGCACTGAAGCTTTCTTT. Its translation: CASSIDPTRDWNSRTEAFF. The full variable domain, rest sourced from reference TRBV19 and TRBJ1-1, is DGGITQSPKYLFRKEGQNVTLSCEQNLNHDAMYWYRQDPGQGLRLIYYSQIVNDFQKGDIAEGYSVSREKKESFPLTVTSAQKNPTAFYLCASSIDPTRDWNSRTEAFFGQGTRLTVV.